The sample holds one count of the clone carrying this T cell receptor beta chain. Germline CDR1 is SGHTA and CDR2 is FQGNSA. This CDR3 is 16 amino acids long. Unmatched junction bases numbered 7, after V lost 1 base and J lost 10 bases. The data stem from a study of blood T cell repertoires in COVID-19. Across the whole study: The origin of the acute and convalescent COVID-19 samples was the United States, Italy and Spain. T cells, B-cell-depleted T cells, or PBMCs supplied cDNA or gDNA.

This table comes from immunoSEQ multiplex PCR, and its TCRdb copy is limited to in-frame clones, with some not included. The sample includes about 150,000 clones, around 90% of them seen just once. The chain combines TRBV7-2 with TRBJ1-4; 12 nucleotides agree with TRBD1. Sequenced input: peripheral blood. This sequence was found in a man in his sixties with active or convalescent COVID-19. The CDR3 spells CASSLEGTGGLGKLFF. The CDR3 bases are TGTGCCAGCAGCTTAGAGGGGACAGGGGGCCTTGGAAAACTGTTTTTT. Variable domain in full (rest from reference TRBV7-2 and TRBJ1-4): GAGVSQSPSNKVTEKGKDVELRCDPISGHTALYWYRQSLGQGLEFLIYFQGNSAPDKSGLPSDRFSAERTGGSVSTLTIQRTQQEDSAVYLCASSLEGTGGLGKLFFGSGTQLSVL.